The 19 T cell receptor beta chains presented below share a single source sample, sequenced in a study of cytomegalovirus exposure and HLA in healthy donors. A multiplex PCR was run with 60 Vbeta primers and 13 Jbeta primers. Profiled with immunoSEQ multiplex PCR; TCRdb holds only in-frame clones, not every one. The data hold about 180,000 clones, with roughly 80% observed a single time. Material: PBMCs. These receptors were collected from a man aged 40-49 years in good health and CMV-seronegative.

This clone occurred once. The rearrangement joins TRBV27 to TRBJ2-5, with 7 bases matching TRBD2. V trimming: 10 bases; J trimming: 4 bases; junction bases outside the gene matches: 6. The CDR3 is made up of 12 amino acids. CDR1 is MNHEY, CDR2 SMNVEV, per germline (reference sequence). In DNA form, the CDR3 reads TGTGCCACCCCGGGGAGGGCAGAGACCCAGTACTTC. It yields the protein CATPGRAETQYF.

J is TRBJ2-7 and V is TRBV7-9, with D hard to call. The germline V and J ends were trimmed by 5 bases and 0 bases, with 17 bases remaining between them. This CDR3 has 16 amino acids. CDR1 is SEHNR and CDR2 is FQNEAQ in the germline V gene (reference sequence). The CDR3 is CASSLISGINSYEQYF. The CDR3 DNA sequence: TGTGCCAGCAGCCTAATTTCAGGAATTAACTCCTACGAGCAGTACTTC.

This clone was seen once. CDR3 nucleotide sequence: TGTGCCAGCAGTGAAACCCGGACAGGATCGAACACTGAAGCTTTCTTT. Translation: CASSETRTGSNTEAFF. The chain couples TRBV6-1 to TRBJ1-1; 7 nucleotides agree with TRBD1. V lost 2 bases to trimming and J lost 1 base; unmatched junction nucleotides: 7. The CDR3 contains 16 residues. Germline V CDR1 and CDR2: MNHNS, SASEGT.

This chain links TRBV30 with TRBJ1-1; D unresolved. Germline values: CDR1 GTSNPN, CDR2 SVGIG (reference sequence). V shed 2 bases and J shed 9 bases, with 22 bases lying between them. This CDR3 region has 15 residues. This CDR3 is CAWSKRFDLALKAFF. In DNA form, the CDR3 reads TGTGCCTGGAGTAAGAGGTTTGATTTGGCCCTTAAAGCTTTCTTT.

This sequence joins TRBV14 and TRBJ1-2, with D tentatively TRBD1 (6 bases). V dropped 3 bases and J dropped 2 bases, with 13 bases sitting between them. This CDR3 has 15 residues. Germline V gene data show CDR1 as SGHDN and CDR2 as FVKESK. In nucleotides, the CDR3 is TGTGCCAGCAGCCAGTTCACAGGGACCAACTATGGCTACACCTTC. Encoded protein: CASSQFTGTNYGYTF. The variable domain in full, completed from reference TRBV14 and TRBJ1-2, reads EAGVTQFPSHSVIEKGQTVTLRCDPISGHDNLYWYRRVMGKEIKFLLHFVKESKQDESGMPNNRFLAERTGGTYSTLKVQPAELEDSGVYFCASSQFTGTNYGYTFGSGTRLTVV.

This rearrangement joins TRBV6-5 to TRBJ2-2; D not resolved. CDR3 length equals 12 residues. Per germline, CDR1 MNHEY and CDR2 SVGAGI. V lost 7 bases to trimming and J lost 4 bases, with 7 bases between them. The CDR3 is CASKLSTGELFF. The CDR3 region has the DNA TGTGCCAGCAAGTTGAGCACCGGGGAGCTGTTTTTT.

The chain links TRBV11-3 to TRBJ1-2; 11 bases are shared with TRBD1. The CDR3 length is 13 residues. Germline V lookup: CDR1 SGHNT, CDR2 YENEEA. Unmatched junction bases numbered 8, after V lost 5 bases and J lost 12 bases. The CDR3 spells CASSPGQGARNTF. In nucleotides, the CDR3 is TGTGCCAGCAGCCCCGGACAGGGGGCGCGTAACACCTTC.

This clone was recorded a few times. The genes are TRBV5-6 and TRBJ2-4, with a possible D match to TRBD2 (6 bases). Germline lookup yields CDR1 SGHDT and CDR2 YYEEEE. This CDR3 region has 14 residues. The V and J ends lost 2 bases and 3 bases respectively, with 9 bases between them. The CDR3 DNA is TGTGCCAGCAGCTTCCCTAGCGTCAAAAACATTCAGTACTTC. As protein: CASSFPSVKNIQYF.

The V gene is TRBV11-2, the J gene TRBJ2-5, with 10 nucleotides matching TRBD2. V was clipped by 5 bases and J by 4 bases; unmatched bases: 4. CDR3 length: 14 amino acids. Germline V gives CDR1 SGHAT, CDR2 FQNNGV. The CDR3 bases are TGTGCCAGCAGCAAACTAGCGGGGAGAGAGACCCAGTACTTC. It codes for CASSKLAGRETQYF.

The gene calls are TRBV7-9 and TRBJ1-1; TRBD1 is a possible D gene (5 bases). CDR1 is SEHNR, CDR2 FQNEAQ, per germline (reference sequence). The CDR3 has 15 amino acids. V lost 6 bases and J lost 5, with 19 bases in between. CDR3 coding DNA: TGTGCCAGCAGTCTCACACTGGGGGGAGGGACTGAAGCTTTCTTT. Its translation is CASSLTLGGGTEAFF.

The gene calls are TRBV7-2 and TRBJ1-6; a possible D gene is TRBD1 (6 bases). Germline V gene data show CDR1 as SGHTA and CDR2 as FQGNSA. CDR3 length: 15 residues. V shed 6 bases and J shed 6 bases, with 15 bases lying between them. DNA of the CDR3: TGTGCCAGCAGACCACAGGGATCCCCTAATTCACCCCTCCACTTT. Amino acid sequence: CASRPQGSPNSPLHF.

The table lists this clone with a few counts. The chain uses TRBV7-2 and TRBJ2-1, with 12 bases aligning to TRBD2. The CDR3 is made up of 16 amino acids. The ends lost 4 bases at V and 4 bases at J; junction bases unmatched: 5. Germline-derived CDR1 and CDR2 are SGHTA and FQGNSA. This CDR3 reads CASSSTGLAGYNEQFF. CDR3 sequence (DNA): TGTGCCAGCAGCTCCACCGGACTAGCGGGGTACAATGAGCAGTTCTTC.

The rearrangement joins TRBV27 to TRBJ2-3; 10 bases align to TRBD1. This CDR3 is 14 amino acids long. Germline V gene data show CDR1 as MNHEY and CDR2 as SMNVEV (reference sequence). The junction had 2 bases not matched to a gene; V was cut back by 6 bases and J by 2 bases. CDR3 amino acids: CASRDRGFTDTQYF. As DNA, the CDR3 is TGTGCCAGCAGGGACAGGGGGTTCACAGATACGCAGTATTTT.

V usage is TRBV4-2 and J usage is TRBJ2-5; 8 bases agree with TRBD1. CDR1 is LGHNA and CDR2 is YNFKEQ in the germline V gene. The V and J ends lost 4 bases and 2 bases, in that order; junction bases with no gene match: 6. The CDR3 totals 15 residues. The CDR3 loop reads CASSPTRTGQETQYF. In nucleotides, the CDR3 is TGTGCCAGCAGCCCAACCAGGACAGGGCAAGAGACCCAGTACTTC.

The chain joins TRBV28 to TRBJ2-7, with TRBD1 identical over 8 bases. The V gene's germline CDR1 is MDHEN and CDR2 SYDVKM. V gave up 1 base and J gave up 4 bases; unmatched junction bases: 3. This CDR3 contains 14 residues. The chain's CDR3 is CASSLSQGAYEQYF. The CDR3 DNA sequence: TGTGCCAGCAGTTTATCCCAGGGGGCATACGAGCAGTACTTC. The whole variable domain, filled in from reference TRBV28 and TRBJ2-7, reads DVKVTQSSRYLVKRTGEKVFLECVQDMDHENMFWYRQDPGLGLRLIYFSYDVKMKEKGDIPEGYSVSREKKERFSLILESASTNQTSMYLCASSLSQGAYEQYFGPGTRLTVT.

The rearrangement links TRBV7-8 to TRBJ1-2; D is perhaps TRBD1 (6 bases). The V gene lost 1 base and the J gene lost 4 bases, with 10 bases spanning the gap. The germline V gene encodes CDR1 SGHVS and CDR2 FQNEAQ. The CDR3 runs to 14 residues. CDR3 protein: CASSLGRGLYGYTF. CDR3 nucleotides: TGTGCCAGCAGCTTAGGGCGGGGGCTCTATGGCTACACCTTC.

The rearrangement uses TRBV27 and TRBJ2-7; D unclear. V lost 6 bases and J 6 bases, leaving 9 bases between the germline ends. This CDR3 is 11 amino acids long. From germline, CDR1 is MNHEY and CDR2 SMNVEV (reference sequence). In DNA, the CDR3 is TGTGCCAGCAGCTTCGGGTTCGAGCAGTACTTC. Its protein product is CASSFGFEQYF.

The rearrangement joins TRBV7-9 to TRBJ1-1; perhaps TRBD1 as D (6 bases). Trimming removed 5 bases at V and 4 bases at J, with 20 bases between. CDR3 length equals 16 residues. From germline, CDR1 is SEHNR and CDR2 FQNEAQ (reference sequence). CDR3 residues: CASSGAGGLKFTEAFF. The DNA for the CDR3 is TGTGCCAGCAGCGGGGCGGGGGGCTTGAAGTTCACTGAAGCTTTCTTT.

The V call is TRBV19, the J call TRBJ1-5; TRBD1 is a possible D gene (5 bases). This CDR3 spans 15 amino acids. The germline V gene has CDR1 LNHDA and CDR2 SQIVND (reference sequence). V gave up 6 bases and J gave up 3 bases, with 15 bases separating them. For the CDR3, the DNA is TGTGCCAGTAGCCCCTTGGGGGGGTTCAATCAGCCCCAGCATTTT. Protein: CASSPLGGFNQPQHF.